The 15 T cell receptor beta chains in this list originate from one sample, sequenced in a study of T cells after yellow fever vaccination. A single record per CDR3 protein comes from TCRdb applying MiXCR to the 5' RACE reads. The data contain hundreds of thousands of distinct CDR3 sequences, about 12% of them singletons. Source: PBMCs, taken on the day of the yellow fever booster vaccination. Every receptor here comes from a man younger than 45 who received the YFV17D yellow fever vaccine.

The J gene is TRBJ2-7, the V gene TRBV7-2; D may correspond to TRBD1 or TRBD2 (6 bases each). Germline CDR1 and CDR2: SGHTA and FQGNSA. The CDR3 consists of 16 residues. The V and J ends lost 4 bases and 0 bases respectively, with 16 bases between them. CDR3 amino acids: CASSSRGGLSSYEQYF. The CDR3 bases are TGTGCCAGCAGCTCTAGAGGGGGACTGAGCTCCTACGAGCAGTACTTC.

In regard to this clonotype: This may be a read error, as it is one base from a much larger clone. The V and J genes are TRBV20-1 and TRBJ2-3, with 16 bases identical to TRBD2. Germline V gene lookup returns CDR1 DFQATT and CDR2 SNEGSKA (reference sequence). This CDR3 comprises 19 residues. In nucleotides, the CDR3 is TGCTGTGCTAACCTTGTCCCGGGACTAGCGGGAGGGCCCACAGATACGCAGTATTTT. Amino acids: CCANLVPGLAGGPTDTQYF.

This clonotype was counted only a few times. The chain uses TRBV2 and TRBJ2-1; the D gene is possibly TRBD2 (6 bases). The germline gives CDR1 SNHLY, CDR2 FYNNEI. Deletions cut 7 bases from V and 9 bases from J, with 16 bases between. The CDR3 spans 13 residues. CDR3 sequence reads: CASNSEGTGEQFF. The CDR3 region has the DNA TGTGCCAGCAATTCGGAGGGAACCGGTGAGCAGTTCTTC.

In this sample, this clonotype turned up a few times. CDR3 DNA sequence: TGCAGTGCTAGTATTCAGCGCCAGCTAAGCTCACCCCTCCACTTT. This gives the protein CSASIQRQLSSPLHF. The gene calls are TRBV20-1 and TRBJ1-6; no definite D call. V was shortened by 3 bases and J by 10 bases, with 19 bases between the two germline ends. There are 15 residues in the CDR3. CDR1 is DFQATT and CDR2 is SNEGSKA in the germline V gene (reference sequence).

The CDR3 sequence is CASSPILDYNEQFF. Written as DNA, the CDR3 is TGTGCCAGCTCACCCATCTTGGATTACAATGAGCAGTTCTTC. The genes are TRBV18 and TRBJ2-1; D remains ambiguous. The germline V gene has CDR1 KGHSH and CDR2 LQKENI. V was trimmed by 3 bases and J by 4 bases, leaving 10 bases between them. The CDR3 spans 14 residues.

This clonotype was counted only a few times. The chain combines TRBV14 with TRBJ2-1, with unresolved D. Germline loops: CDR1 SGHDN, CDR2 FVKESK. The CDR3 has 14 amino acids. Between the trimmed V and J ends, which lost 1 base and 8 bases, there was a span of 12 bases. The CDR3 sequence: CASSQVSKHYEQFF. As DNA, the CDR3 is TGTGCCAGCAGCCAAGTGAGTAAACATTATGAGCAGTTCTTC.

The V and J genes are TRBV12-3 or TRBV12-4 and TRBJ2-5; D remains ambiguous. The CDR3 contains 12 residues. V gave up 5 bases and J gave up 6 bases, with 10 bases separating them. CDR3 residues: CASSPHVKTQYF. The CDR3 DNA reads as TGTGCCAGCAGTCCGCATGTAAAGACCCAGTACTTC.

This clonotype showed up just a few times. V usage is TRBV6-1 and J usage is TRBJ1-2, with D possibly matching TRBD1 (6 bases). Trimming shortened V by 3 bases and J by 8 bases, and 16 bases separated the two germline ends. The CDR3 has 14 residues. Germline V CDR1 and CDR2: MNHNS, SASEGT. The CDR3 loop is CASSEGAGNSGYTF. DNA of the CDR3: TGTGCCAGCAGTGAGGGGGCCGGGAATAGCGGCTACACCTTC.

This clonotype was picked up a small number of times. The chain uses TRBV9 and TRBJ1-5, with a tentative D call TRBD1 (5 bases). CDR1 is SGDLS, CDR2 YYNGEE, per germline. V lost 0 bases, J lost 4 bases, and 8 bases lay in between. The CDR3 contains 14 residues. The CDR3 sequence: CASSVGGRNQPQHF. The DNA for the CDR3 is TGTGCCAGCAGCGTAGGGGGACGGAATCAGCCCCAGCATTTT.

This clonotype has more than one count but fewer than ten. The chain employs TRBV7-9 and TRBJ2-3; TRBD2 might be the D (6 bases). Trimming pared 6 bases from V and 0 bases from J, leaving 16 bases between. The CDR3 is 16 residues long. Germline lookup yields CDR1 SEHNR and CDR2 FQNEAQ (reference sequence). CDR3 sequence reads: CASRALSGYSTDTQYF. The CDR3 DNA reads TGTGCCAGCAGGGCTTTAAGCGGGTATAGCACAGATACGCAGTATTTT.

The chain uses TRBV18 and TRBJ2-4, with D possibly TRBD1 on 6 matching bases. Germline loops: CDR1 KGHSH, CDR2 LQKENI. This CDR3 is built from 15 residues. V was pared by 0 bases and J by 3 bases, with 9 bases between. For the CDR3, the DNA is TGTGCCAGCTCACCACCGGGGGCGGTCAAAAACATTCAGTACTTC. This codes for CASSPPGAVKNIQYF.

V and J are TRBV11-2 and TRBJ2-6; TRBD2 agrees at 8 bases. The germline gives CDR1 SGHAT, CDR2 FQNNGV. CDR3 size: 18 residues. With 1 base clipped from V and 5 bases from J, the junction kept 10 bases outside the gene matches. This CDR3 is CASSLVVREGRWANVLTF. The DNA for the CDR3 is TGTGCCAGCAGCTTAGTTGTCCGGGAGGGCCGTTGGGCCAACGTCCTGACTTTC.

This clonotype was seen repeatedly, ten times or more. The V and J genes are TRBV12-3 or TRBV12-4 and TRBJ2-3; 9 bases are shared with TRBD2. The CDR3 runs 15 residues. Trimming removed 3 bases from V and 4 bases from J; junction bases left unmatched: 5. The CDR3 region is CASSLSSGRADTQYF. The CDR3 DNA reads TGTGCCAGCAGTTTGAGTAGCGGGAGAGCAGATACGCAGTATTTT.

There are a few counts of this clonotype. The chain uses TRBV5-1 and TRBJ2-3; 9 bases agree with TRBD1. This CDR3 spans 15 amino acids. CDR1 is SGHRS, CDR2 YFSETQ, per germline. With 0 bases clipped from V and 2 bases from J, the junction kept 1 base outside the gene matches. This chain's CDR3 is CASSLGDRVTDTQYF. The CDR3 DNA is TGCGCCAGCAGCTTGGGGGACAGGGTCACAGATACGCAGTATTTT.

The chain employs TRBV2 and TRBJ2-1, with a possible D match to TRBD2 (5 bases). Germline loops: CDR1 SNHLY, CDR2 FYNNEI. Trimming cost V 6 bases and J 10 bases, with 16 bases left between them. The CDR3 length is 13 residues. The CDR3 coding sequence is TGTGCCAGCAGCCAAGGACTTTCAAAGGAGCAGTTCTTC. Protein: CASSQGLSKEQFF.